The 32 T cell receptor beta chains below were found in one sample sequenced in a study of identical twins. MiXCR, applied by TCRdb to the 5' RACE reads, yields one record per CDR3 protein. The sample contains 1.5 million to 2 million distinct CDR3 sequences, about 32% of which appear only once. The material sequenced was cord blood. These receptors came from a newborn girl in good health.

This chain links TRBV4-1 with TRBJ1-5; 10 nucleotides line up with TRBD1. The CDR3 has 16 amino acids. Per the germline V gene, CDR1 is MGHRA and CDR2 is YSYEKL. V lost 0 bases to trimming and J lost 3 bases; unmatched junction nucleotides: 2. CDR3 sequence: CASSQDGTGDNQPQHF. DNA of the CDR3: TGCGCCAGCAGCCAAGATGGGACAGGGGACAATCAGCCCCAGCATTTT.

Concerning this clonotype itself: One end of the junction does not line up with germline, which may come from a read error. V gene TRBV9 combines with J gene TRBJ2-4; no reliable D call. This CDR3 comprises 14 residues. Germline V gives CDR1 SGDLS, CDR2 YYNGEE. The CDR3 reads CAGSVDLAKNIQYF. The CDR3 DNA reads TGTGCCGGCAGCGTAGACCTAGCCAAAAACATTCAGTACTTC.

The sample holds a few counts of this clonotype. V is TRBV20-1 and J is TRBJ1-2; D gene uncertain. Germline CDR1 and CDR2: DFQATT and SNEGSKA (reference sequence). Trimming cost V 1 base and J 0 bases, with 15 bases left between them. The CDR3 consists of 16 residues. This CDR3 is CSARATRGPPNYGYTF. The CDR3 DNA is TGCAGTGCTAGAGCGACCCGGGGTCCTCCTAACTATGGCTACACCTTC.

The chain couples TRBV4-1 to TRBJ2-2; D gene unclear. This CDR3 comprises 14 residues. In germline, CDR1 is MGHRA, CDR2 YSYEKL. V dropped 0 bases and J dropped 4 bases, with 6 bases sitting between them. CDR3 bases: TGCGCCAGCAGCCAAGATGGCAGCACCGGGGAGCTGTTTTTT. Amino acids: CASSQDGSTGELFF.

This clonotype was counted ten times or more. The V gene is TRBV5-1, the J gene TRBJ2-7; 8 bases align to TRBD2. CDR1 SGHRS and CDR2 YFSETQ come from the germline V gene. This CDR3 spans 15 amino acids. After removal of 3 bases from V and 2 bases from J, the junction contained 7 bases not matched to a gene. CDR3 region: CASSWGLEQAYEQYF. The CDR3 DNA reads TGCGCCAGCAGCTGGGGACTAGAACAAGCCTACGAGCAGTACTTC.

This clonotype was observed many times. The chain uses TRBV29-1 and TRBJ2-7; a weak D match, TRBD2 (5 bases). The CDR3 totals 12 residues. Germline V CDR1 and CDR2: SQVTM, ANQGSEA. V was pared by 8 bases and J by 1 base, with 12 bases between. CDR3 nucleotides: TGCAGCCCCCACCGAGGGTCCTACGAGCAGTACTTC. It encodes CSPHRGSYEQYF.

The J gene is TRBJ2-2, the V gene TRBV5-1, with D possibly matching TRBD1 (5 bases). The CDR3 is 16 residues long. Germline assignment: CDR1 SGHRS and CDR2 YFSETQ. The V end was cut by 0 bases, the J end by 1 base, with 10 bases between. CDR3 in amino acids: CASSLGSTGNTGELFF. CDR3 nucleotides: TGCGCCAGCAGCTTGGGGTCCACAGGGAACACCGGGGAGCTGTTTTTT.

The chain combines TRBV15 with TRBJ2-2; D is unclear. V lost 3 bases, J lost 6 bases, and 8 bases lay in between. Germline V gene data show CDR1 as LNHNV and CDR2 as YYDKDF (reference sequence). The CDR3 is 13 residues long. The CDR3 is CATSRVLAGELFF. The CDR3 bases are TGTGCCACCAGCAGGGTTTTGGCCGGGGAGCTGTTTTTT.

This chain connects TRBV9 to TRBJ1-4, with a weak D call TRBD1 (5 bases). V was trimmed by 0 bases and J by 8 bases, leaving 17 bases between them. This CDR3 has 16 residues. In germline, CDR1 is SGDLS, CDR2 YYNGEE. CDR3 DNA: TGTGCCAGCAGCGTAGCTACGAGGCAGGGATTGGAAAAACTGTTTTTT. Amino acids: CASSVATRQGLEKLFF.

The chain links TRBV15 to TRBJ1-4; the D is unclear. In germline, CDR1 is LNHNV, CDR2 YYDKDF (reference sequence). Deletions cut 1 base from V and 1 base from J, with 22 bases between. The CDR3 loop spans 20 amino acids. In nucleotides, the CDR3 is TGTGCCACCAGCAGAGGTCACGGCCGGTCTATTATGGGAACTAATGAAAAACTGTTTTTT. Translating gives CATSRGHGRSIMGTNEKLFF.

This clonotype turned up a few times. The chain couples TRBV18 to TRBJ2-1; 16 positions match TRBD2. The CDR3 has 19 residues. CDR1 is KGHSH, CDR2 LQKENI, per germline. After removal of 1 base from V and 6 bases from J, the junction contained 9 bases not matched to a gene. CDR3 nucleotide sequence: TGTGCCAGCTCACCACGGGGACTAGCGGGGGGGCTAGTCTCCAATGAGCAGTTCTTC. It yields the protein CASSPRGLAGGLVSNEQFF.

In this sample, this clonotype turned up a few times. The chain employs TRBV4-2 and TRBJ2-3, with 10 bases that match TRBD1. In germline, CDR1 is LGHNA, CDR2 YNFKEQ. This CDR3 spans 15 amino acids. Trimming cost V 4 bases and J 2 bases; bases outside gene matches: 3. CDR3 nucleotide sequence: TGTGCCAGCAGCCCGGGACAGGGGCCCACAGATACGCAGTATTTT. Encoded protein: CASSPGQGPTDTQYF.

The J gene is TRBJ2-3, the V gene TRBV5-1, with 7 bases that match TRBD1. Germline CDR1 SGHRS, CDR2 YFSETQ. This CDR3 is built from 15 residues. J gave up 5 bases and V 4 bases, and 10 bases lay outside the gene matches. CDR3 DNA: TGCGCCAGCAGCGTTAACAGGGGTTTGGGAGATACGCAGTATTTT. The encoded protein is CASSVNRGLGDTQYF.

This clonotype was detected a few times. V and J are TRBV20-1 and TRBJ2-1; D is uncertain. From germline, CDR1 is DFQATT and CDR2 SNEGSKA (reference sequence). The CDR3 extends over 14 amino acids. Trimming left V 3 bases short and J 0 bases short, with 9 bases between. CDR3 sequence: CSASRAYSYNEQFF. In DNA, the CDR3 is TGCAGTGCTAGTCGGGCGTACTCCTACAATGAGCAGTTCTTC.

V and J are TRBV10-3 and TRBJ2-2; TRBD2 agrees at 10 bases. CDR1 and CDR2 (germline): ENHRY, SYGVKD. V dropped 4 bases and J dropped 1; count of bases not matched to a gene: 3. The CDR3 consists of 16 residues. CDR3 in amino acids: CAISGASGRNTGELFF. The CDR3, as DNA: TGTGCCATCAGTGGAGCTAGCGGGAGGAACACCGGGGAGCTGTTTTTT.

V usage is TRBV20-1 and J usage is TRBJ2-1; 10 nucleotides align to TRBD1. This CDR3 has 16 amino acids. V shed 0 bases and J 2 bases; nucleotides not matched to a gene: 4. Germline lookup yields CDR1 DFQATT and CDR2 SNEGSKA (reference sequence). This chain's CDR3 is CSARDPGQGAYNEQFF. For the CDR3, the DNA is TGCAGTGCTAGAGACCCCGGACAGGGGGCCTACAATGAGCAGTTCTTC.

The chain has TRBV2 and TRBJ2-1; D is perhaps TRBD1 (6 bases). Germline-derived CDR1 and CDR2 are SNHLY and FYNNEI. V lost 4 bases and J 8 bases, leaving 9 bases between the germline ends. The CDR3 length is 12 residues. The CDR3, as DNA: TGTGCCAGCAGTGTATGGGGGCATGAGCAGTTCTTC. It encodes CASSVWGHEQFF.

This clonotype was detected ten times or more. This clone may be a read error of a much larger clone one base away. The genes are TRBV29-1 and TRBJ1-2; the D is unclear. CDR1 is SQVTM and CDR2 is ANQGSEA in the germline V gene. V was cut by 2 bases and J by 5 bases, with 0 bases left in between. There are 9 residues in the CDR3. CDR3 nucleotide sequence: TGCAGCGTTGAATATGGCTACACCTTC. It is translated as CSVEYGYTF.

This clonotype was seen ten or more times. This may stem from a read error, because a much larger clone lies one nucleotide away. The chain links TRBV12-3 or TRBV12-4 to TRBJ2-7, with 7 nucleotides matching TRBD2. V lost 3 bases to trimming and J lost 2 bases; unmatched junction nucleotides: 1. This CDR3 comprises 13 residues. The CDR3 DNA is TGTGCCAGCAGTTTCGGACTAGCCTACGAGCAGTACTTC. It is translated as CASSFGLAYEQYF.

This clonotype was seen more than once but under ten times. The V and J genes are TRBV28 and TRBJ2-3; possibly TRBD2 for D (5 bases). The CDR3 runs to 15 residues. Germline V gene lookup returns CDR1 MDHEN and CDR2 SYDVKM. Trimming pared 5 bases from V and 0 bases from J, leaving 12 bases between. The CDR3: CASSRTLSSTDTQYF. The CDR3, as DNA: TGTGCCAGCAGTCGGACTCTTTCTAGCACAGATACGCAGTATTTT.

This clonotype was counted a few times. The chain has TRBV2 and TRBJ1-2; no clear D. Trimming pared 2 bases from V and 7 bases from J, leaving 5 bases between. The germline V gene encodes CDR1 SNHLY and CDR2 FYNNEI. The length of the CDR3 is 11 residues. DNA for the CDR3: TGTGCCAGCAGTGAACCGGCTGGCTACACCTTC. This sequence encodes CASSEPAGYTF.

This clonotype came up a few times. The chain has TRBV20-1 and TRBJ1-2; perhaps TRBD1 as D (5 bases). Germline values: CDR1 DFQATT, CDR2 SNEGSKA (reference sequence). V lost 5 bases and J lost 3, with 13 bases in between. The CDR3 runs 13 residues. In DNA form, the CDR3 reads TGCAGTGCTTCTATCCAGGGATACTATGGCTACACCTTC. Residues: CSASIQGYYGYTF.

This clonotype was seen a handful of times. A read error may be the cause here, since a much bigger clone is one base away. The J gene is TRBJ2-1, the V gene TRBV20-1; D ambiguous. CDR1 DFQATT and CDR2 SNEGSKA come from the germline V gene (reference sequence). V was trimmed by 4 bases and J by 0 bases, leaving 1 base between them. The CDR3 spans 11 residues. Written as DNA, the CDR3 is TGCAGTGCTAACTCCTACAATGAGCAGTTCTTC. This translates into CSANSYNEQFF.

V is TRBV7-2 and J is TRBJ2-3; 13 bases are shared with TRBD2. This CDR3 is 18 amino acids long. In germline, CDR1 is SGHTA, CDR2 FQGNSA. Trimming removed 0 bases from V and 4 bases from J; junction bases left unmatched: 7. CDR3 sequence: CASSLARPLAGGSDTQYF. Here the CDR3 DNA reads TGTGCCAGCAGCTTAGCACGGCCACTAGCGGGGGGGTCAGATACGCAGTATTTT.

This clonotype was counted ten times or more. This chain uses TRBV28 with TRBJ2-3, with 11 bases identical to TRBD2. The CDR3 length is 16 residues. CDR1 and CDR2 from the germline V gene are MDHEN and SYDVKM. The ends lost 4 bases at V and 4 bases at J; junction bases unmatched: 7. The CDR3 sequence: CASSSLAGVNPDTQYF. In nucleotides, the CDR3 is TGTGCCAGCAGTTCACTAGCGGGAGTAAATCCAGATACGCAGTATTTT.

J is TRBJ1-4 and V is TRBV20-1; 7 bases match TRBD1. CDR1 DFQATT and CDR2 SNEGSKA come from the germline V gene (reference sequence). This CDR3 comprises 16 residues. V was clipped by 0 bases and J by 4 bases; unmatched bases: 8. For the CDR3, the DNA is TGCAGTGCTAGAGATCCCATCAGGGGGTTTAATGAAAAACTGTTTTTT. As protein: CSARDPIRGFNEKLFF.

The chain couples TRBV20-1 to TRBJ2-7; TRBD1 aligns across 10 bases. This CDR3 is built from 14 residues. Per the germline V gene, CDR1 is DFQATT and CDR2 is SNEGSKA (reference sequence). J gave up 1 base and V 3 bases, and 3 bases lay outside the gene matches. The CDR3 sequence is CSASRGQGSYEQYF. The CDR3 nucleotides are TGCAGTGCTAGCCGGGGACAGGGGTCCTACGAGCAGTACTTC.

V gene TRBV5-1 combines with J gene TRBJ2-3, with a possible D match to TRBD2 (5 bases). In germline, CDR1 is SGHRS, CDR2 YFSETQ. Trimming took off 0 bases at V and 4 bases at J, with 12 bases between the two ends. The CDR3 covers 15 residues. The CDR3 region has the DNA TGCGCCAGCAGCTTGGCACTGGAGGTCGCAGATACGCAGTATTTT. Protein sequence: CASSLALEVADTQYF.

This clonotype was found a few times. The chain joins TRBV5-6 to TRBJ2-3; D is ambiguous. The CDR3 length is 14 residues. Trimming left V 1 base short and J 7 bases short, with 13 bases between. Germline CDR1 SGHDT, CDR2 YYEEEE. In DNA, the CDR3 is TGTGCCAGCAGCTTGCCCACGGCGAGCCATACGCAGTATTTT. It encodes CASSLPTASHTQYF.

Only a few counts were recorded for this clonotype. The chain couples TRBV7-2 to TRBJ2-3; TRBD2 matches 9 bases. The V segment lost 3 bases and the J segment 1 base; nucleotides outside the gene matches: 8. CDR3 length: 17 amino acids. CDR1 is SGHTA, CDR2 FQGNSA, per germline. The CDR3 sequence is CASSFPSGIFGTDTQYF. CDR3 DNA sequence: TGTGCCAGCAGCTTCCCTAGCGGGATCTTCGGCACAGATACGCAGTATTTT.

The rearrangement joins TRBV20-1 to TRBJ2-5, with no clear D. Trimming took off 5 bases at V and 0 bases at J, with 19 bases between the two ends. The CDR3 runs to 16 residues. CDR1 is DFQATT, CDR2 SNEGSKA, per germline (reference sequence). The CDR3 nucleotides read TGCAGTGCTGGAGCTCCGGAACAGCTGTACCAAGAGACCCAGTACTTC. Amino acid sequence: CSAGAPEQLYQETQYF.

This clonotype was seen only a few times. The chain carries TRBV7-2 and TRBJ2-3; 8 bases fit TRBD2. The CDR3 sequence is 14 residues long. V was pared by 4 bases and J by 8 bases, with 8 bases of the junction left unmatched. Looked up from germline, CDR1 is SGHTA and CDR2 is FQGNSA. In DNA form, the CDR3 reads TGTGCCAGCAGCTCCGGGGCTAGCGGGTTTACGCAGTATTTT. This sequence encodes CASSSGASGFTQYF.